A selection of T cell receptor beta chains follows, all from one sample in a study of beta chain features in type 1 diabetes. Generated by immunoSEQ multiplex PCR, the TCRdb table keeps only in-frame clones and is missing some. The data show 680,000 or so clones, roughly 13% seen once. The sequenced sample was naive CD4+ T cells from blood. The receptors originated from a man in his late teens or twenties with type 1 diabetes. The CDR3 runs from the conserved cysteine through the conserved F or W. The D gene is left open where the match is weak. The size field is filled for only some rows; it gives once, few, many or a size class.

j_call | clone_size | v_call | d_call | cdr3_aa | cdr3_nt
TRBJ2-3 | few | TRBV29-1 | NA | CSVEDLDTQYF | TGCAGCGTTGAAGATCTTGATACGCAGTATTTT
TRBJ2-5 | NA | TRBV11-2 | TRBD1 | CASSLRRQGKYQETQYF | TGTGCCAGCAGCTTAAGGAGACAGGGCAAGTACCAAGAGACCCAGTACTTC
TRBJ2-7 | few | TRBV18 | NA | CASSPPWQGPRSYEQYF | TGTGCCAGCTCACCGCCCTGGCAGGGCCCCAGGAGCTACGAGCAGTACTTC
TRBJ1-5 | NA | TRBV4-2 | NA | CASSLSGGNQPQHF | TGTGCCAGCAGCCTATCAGGGGGCAATCAGCCCCAGCATTTT
TRBJ1-1 | few | TRBV7-9 | NA | CASSSHTGSAFF | TGTGCCAGCAGTTCCCACACGGGGTCGGCTTTCTTT
TRBJ1-6 | few | TRBV25-1 | NA | CASSVDNNSPLHF | TGTGCCAGCAGTGTTGACAATAATTCACCCCTCCACTTT
TRBJ1-2 | few | TRBV2 | NA | CASRPTPANYGYTF | TGTGCCAGCAGGCCCACCCCCGCTAACTATGGCTACACCTTC
TRBJ1-5 | NA | TRBV19 | TRBD1 | CASSFPGTGGNQPQHF | TGTGCCAGTAGTTTCCCCGGGACAGGGGGCAATCAGCCCCAGCATTTT
TRBJ2-5 | NA | TRBV5-1 | NA | CASSPLGEETQYF | TGCGCCAGCAGCCCCCTAGGCGAAGAGACCCAGTACTTC
TRBJ1-2 | few | TRBV5-4 | NA | CASSFAGNLYGYTF | TGTGCCAGCAGCTTCGCAGGGAATCTTTATGGCTACACCTTC
TRBJ1-2 | NA | TRBV10-3 | NA | CAISDPNGYGYTF | TGTGCCATCAGTGATCCCAACGGCTATGGCTACACCTTC
TRBJ2-7 | few | TRBV27 | NA | CASMLGSGYEQYF | TGTGCCAGCATGTTGGGGAGCGGGTACGAGCAGTACTTC
TRBJ2-7 | NA | TRBV6-5 | NA | CASSYSRTGPQVEQYF | TGTGCCAGCAGTTACTCGAGGACGGGACCCCAGGTCGAGCAGTACTTC
TRBJ2-4 | few | TRBV30 | NA | CAWSASRTLKSKNIQYF | TGTGCCTGGAGTGCCTCCCGGACCCTGAAATCCAAAAACATTCAGTACTTC
TRBJ2-4 | few | TRBV5-1 | TRBD2 | CASSLGTSGNIQYF | TGCGCCAGCAGCTTAGGGACTAGCGGTAACATTCAGTACTTC
TRBJ1-1 | NA | TRBV29-1 | NA | CSVEDRVTTNTEAFF | TGCAGCGTTGAAGATCGGGTGACAACGAACACTGAAGCTTTCTTT
TRBJ2-3 | few | TRBV7-2 | NA | CASSTMGRTPDTQYF | TGTGCCAGCAGCACTATGGGGCGCACACCCGATACGCAGTATTTT
TRBJ1-6 | few | TRBV6-5 | NA | CASSYSRTEPSPLHF | TGTGCCAGCAGTTACTCTAGGACAGAACCTTCACCCCTCCACTTT
TRBJ2-7 | NA | TRBV2 | NA | CASSLGPEQYF | TGTGCCAGCAGTTTAGGTCCCGAGCAGTACTTC
TRBJ2-7 | NA | TRBV5-1 | NA | CASSFGQGSYEQYF | TGCGCCAGCAGCTTCGGTCAGGGGTCCTACGAGCAGTACTTC
TRBJ1-3 | NA | TRBV7-8 | NA | CASSLGTSGNTIYF | TGTGCCAGCAGCTTAGGTACCTCTGGAAACACCATATATTTT
TRBJ2-5 | NA | TRBV5-6 | NA | CASSPHRGHQETQYF | TGTGCCAGCAGCCCCCACCGGGGTCACCAAGAGACCCAGTACTTC
TRBJ2-2 | few | TRBV27 | NA | CASSLYGGGRRAGELFF | TGTGCCAGCAGTTTATACGGAGGGGGACGAAGGGCCGGGGAGCTGTTTTTT
TRBJ2-3 | NA | TRBV4-1 | NA | CASSQVRAATSTDTQYF | TGCGCCAGCAGCCAAGTTAGGGCCGCGACTAGCACAGATACGCAGTATTTT
TRBJ2-7 | NA | TRBV15 | TRBD1 | CATSLTGGPYEQYF | TGTGCCACCAGCCTTACAGGGGGCCCCTACGAGCAGTACTTC
TRBJ1-4 | few | TRBV30 | TRBD1 | CAWSLGTGGHEKLFF | TGTGCCTGGAGCCTCGGGACAGGGGGACATGAAAAACTGTTTTTT
TRBJ1-1 | few | TRBV23-1 | TRBD1 | CASSQERGLILTEAFF | TGCGCCAGCAGTCAGGAAAGGGGGCTTATTCTGACTGAAGCTTTCTTT
TRBJ1-1 | few | TRBV5-1 | NA | CASSWGGENTEAFF | TGCGCCAGCAGCTGGGGGGGAGAGAACACTGAAGCTTTCTTT
TRBJ2-5 | NA | TRBV14 | NA | CASSLRVSETQYF | TGTGCCAGCAGCCTAAGGGTATCGGAGACCCAGTACTTC
TRBJ2-7 | few | TRBV6-5 | TRBD1 | CASSPGDRSYEQYF | TGTGCCAGCAGTCCGGGGGACAGGTCTTACGAGCAGTACTTC
TRBJ1-5 | NA | TRBV12-5 | TRBD1 | CASGSGQGHQPQHF | TGTGCTAGTGGTTCGGGACAGGGCCATCAGCCCCAGCATTTT
TRBJ1-5 | NA | TRBV2 | NA | CASSIQGNQPQHF | TGTGCCAGCAGTATTCAGGGGAACCAGCCCCAGCATTTT
TRBJ1-6 | NA | TRBV12-1 | NA | CASSLPTDSPLHF | TGTGCCAGCAGCCTACCCACTGATTCACCCCTCCACTTT
TRBJ2-5 | few | TRBV5-1 | TRBD1 | CASSPHGTAQETQYF | TGCGCCAGCAGCCCCCATGGGACAGCTCAAGAGACCCAGTACTTC
TRBJ2-1 | NA | TRBV6-5 | NA | CASQPLTYNEQFF | TGTGCCAGCCAGCCCCTGACCTACAATGAGCAGTTCTTC
TRBJ2-5 | few | TRBV5-1 | NA | CASSLDQQETQYF | TGCGCCAGCAGCTTGGACCAGCAAGAGACCCAGTACTTC
TRBJ2-1 | few | TRBV30 | NA | CAWSLDSNNEQFF | TGTGCCTGGAGTTTAGACAGTAACAATGAGCAGTTCTTC
TRBJ1-1 | NA | TRBV5-1 | TRBD1 | CASSETGGYTEAFF | TGCGCCAGCAGCGAGACAGGGGGTTACACTGAAGCTTTCTTT
TRBJ2-3 | few | TRBV7-9 | NA | CASSPPGSSTDTQYF | TGTGCCAGCTCCCCCCCGGGGTCAAGCACAGATACGCAGTATTTT
TRBJ1-1 | few | TRBV5-1 | NA | CASSLEGGSLLNTEAFF | TGCGCCAGCAGCTTGGAGGGTGGCAGCCTACTGAACACTGAAGCTTTCTTT
TRBJ1-6 | few | TRBV30 | NA | CAWSAGSPLHF | TGTGCCTGGAGTGCCGGGTCACCCCTCCACTTT